The sequence of this T cell receptor (gamma chain) was determined in a study of intestinal T cells in coeliac disease. LymphoTrack primers amplified TRG sequences from about 180 ng of biopsy DNA. TCRdb ran CATT on the multiplex PCR reads. Of 810 or so gamma-chain clones listed, 41% are singletons. From germline, CDR1 is EGSTGY and CDR2 YDSYTSSV. The CDR3 is made up of 13 amino acids. V lost 4 bases to trimming and J lost 8 bases; unmatched junction nucleotides: 11. More than 8 formalin-fixed paraffin-embedded scrolls, each 5 µm thick, supplied each case's genomic DNA. This TCR came from a human donor with celiac disease. The sequenced sample was a duodenal biopsy. The chain carries TRGV4 and TRGJ1 or TRGJ2. CDR3 sequence: CATWELIIDKKLF. For the CDR3, the DNA is TGTGCCACCTGGGAGCTGATTATTGATAAGAAACTCTTT.